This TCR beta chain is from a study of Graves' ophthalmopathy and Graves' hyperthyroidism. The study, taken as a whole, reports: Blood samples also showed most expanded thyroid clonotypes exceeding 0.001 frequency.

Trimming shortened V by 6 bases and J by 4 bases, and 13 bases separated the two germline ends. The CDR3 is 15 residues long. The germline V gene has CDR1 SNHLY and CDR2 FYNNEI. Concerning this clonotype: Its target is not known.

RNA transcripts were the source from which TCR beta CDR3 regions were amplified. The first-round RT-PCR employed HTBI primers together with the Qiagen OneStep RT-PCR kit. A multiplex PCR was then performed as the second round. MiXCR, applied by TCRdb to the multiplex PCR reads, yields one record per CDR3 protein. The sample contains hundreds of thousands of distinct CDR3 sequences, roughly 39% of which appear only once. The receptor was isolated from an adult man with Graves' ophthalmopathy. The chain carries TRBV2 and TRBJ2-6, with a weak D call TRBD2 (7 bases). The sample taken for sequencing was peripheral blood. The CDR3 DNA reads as TGTGCCAGCAGGGACGGGGGGCGAGGGGCCAACGTCCTGACTTTC. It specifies CASRDGGRGANVLTF.